This T cell receptor beta chain was obtained from a study of response to subunit inactivated influenza vaccine. The CDR3 has 14 residues. Looked up from germline, CDR1 is SGHRS and CDR2 is YFSETQ. V lost 0 bases and J lost 2, with 9 bases in between. The sample holds a few counts of this clonotype. The antigen is not known. General study findings and limits: Each seasonal influenza vaccination, the authors suggested, recruits few new T cells.

TCRdb passed the RT-PCR reads through MiXCR, listing each CDR3 protein once. The table records 550,000 to 600,000 distinct CDR3 sequences, about 12% of them present only once. The sequence derives from a man aged 50 to 60 who received an inactivated influenza vaccine. The chain combines TRBV5-1 with TRBJ2-7, with D unresolved. The sample in question was PBMCs from blood, obtained on the day of vaccination. The CDR3 DNA reads TGCGCCAGCAGCTTGGTCGCCAGTACCTACGAGCAGTACTTC. Its protein is CASSLVASTYEQYF. Complete variable domain (other parts from reference TRBV5-1 and TRBJ2-7): KAGVTQTPRYLIKTRGQQVTLSCSPISGHRSVSWYQQTPGQGLQFLFEYFSETQRNKGNFPGRFSGRQFSNSRSEMNVSTLELGDSALYLCASSLVASTYEQYFGPGTRLTVT.